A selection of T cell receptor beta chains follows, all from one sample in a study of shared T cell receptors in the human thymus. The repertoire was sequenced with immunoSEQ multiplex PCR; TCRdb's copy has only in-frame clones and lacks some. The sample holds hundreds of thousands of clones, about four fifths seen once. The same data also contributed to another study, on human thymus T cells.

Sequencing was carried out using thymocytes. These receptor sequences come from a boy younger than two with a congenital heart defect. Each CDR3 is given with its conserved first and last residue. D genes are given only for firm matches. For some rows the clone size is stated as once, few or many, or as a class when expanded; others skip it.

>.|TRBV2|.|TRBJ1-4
TGTGCCATCCGACAGAATGAAAAACTGTTTTTT
CAIRQNEKLFF
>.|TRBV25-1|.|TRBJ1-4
TGTGCCAGCAGTGAATCGCACGCAGGGCGTAATGAAAAACTGTTTTTT
CASSESHAGRNEKLFF
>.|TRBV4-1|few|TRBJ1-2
TGCGCCAGCAGCCAAGATATGGGCAAAACGAGGGTAGGCTACACCTTC
CASSQDMGKTRVGYTF
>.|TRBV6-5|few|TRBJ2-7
TGTGCCAGCAGTTACTCGAAAGGGGCCGTCACCTACGAGCAGTACTTC
CASSYSKGAVTYEQYF
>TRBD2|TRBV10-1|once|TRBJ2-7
TGCGCCAGCAGTGCGGGGACTAGCGGGTACGAGCAGTACTTC
CASSAGTSGYEQYF
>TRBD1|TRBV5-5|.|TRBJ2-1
TGTGCCAGCAGCTTACAGGGGCTAAAGCGGGAGCAGTTCTTC
CASSLQGLKREQFF
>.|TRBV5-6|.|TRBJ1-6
TGTGCCAGCTCGCGTATTAATTCACCCCTCCACTTT
CASSRINSPLHF
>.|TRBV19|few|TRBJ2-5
TGTGCCAGTAGTATCGGGCAAGAGACCCAGTACTTC
CASSIGQETQYF
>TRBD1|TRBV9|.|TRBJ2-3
TGTGCCAGCAGCGTCCAGGACAGGGAACTTGGGGGTAACCATACAGATACGCAGTATTTT
CASSVQDRELGGNHTDTQYF
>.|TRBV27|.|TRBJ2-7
TGTGCCAGCAGATGGGACGGGAGCTCCTACGAGCAGTACTTC
CASRWDGSSYEQYF
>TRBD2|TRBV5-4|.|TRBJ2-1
TGTGCCAGCAGCTTGAGGGGGATGGCGGGAGGTCACAATGAGCAGTTCTTC
CASSLRGMAGGHNEQFF
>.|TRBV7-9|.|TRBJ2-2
TGTGCCAGCAGCCACCAGGGGTATGACACCGGGGAGCTGTTTTTT
CASSHQGYDTGELFF
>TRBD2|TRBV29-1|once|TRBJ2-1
TGCAGCGGAGAGACTAGCGGGAGTTTGGATGAGCAGTTCTTC
CSGETSGSLDEQFF
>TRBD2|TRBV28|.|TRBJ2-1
TGTGCCAGCAGTTTGGTGGGGTTTGCGGGAGTTTCGGAACGGCAGTTCTTC
CASSLVGFAGVSERQFF
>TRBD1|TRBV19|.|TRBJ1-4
TGTGCCAGTAGTAGGGTAGTTTCAGGGGGGCTTGCAACTAATGAAAAACTGTTTTTT
CASSRVVSGGLATNEKLFF
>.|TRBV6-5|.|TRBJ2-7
TGTGCCAGCAGTCCCGATCAGGGATATTGCGACGAGCAGTACTTC
CASSPDQGYCDEQYF
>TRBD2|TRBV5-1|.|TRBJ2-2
TGCGCCAGCAGCCTAGCCCTAGCGGGAGGGGCCGGGGAGCTGTTTTTT
CASSLALAGGAGELFF
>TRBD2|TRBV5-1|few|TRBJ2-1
TGCGCCAGCACGCCCGGACTAGCGGGAGAAAACAATGAGCAGTTCTTC
CASTPGLAGENNEQFF
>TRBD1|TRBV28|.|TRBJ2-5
TGTGCCAGCAGATCGGACAGGGATAGACCAGAGACCCAGTACTTC
CASRSDRDRPETQYF
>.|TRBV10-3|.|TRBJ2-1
TGTGCCATCAGGCACAGGGTAGATGTCTCTGAGCAGTTCTTC
CAIRHRVDVSEQFF
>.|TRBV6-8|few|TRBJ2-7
TGTGCCAGCAGGCCAGGCAGGCCAGGCTACGAGCAGTACTTC
CASRPGRPGYEQYF
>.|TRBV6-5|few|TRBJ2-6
TGTGCCAGCAGTTACTCTGGAGACTCTGGGGCCAACGTCCTGACTTTC
CASSYSGDSGANVLTF
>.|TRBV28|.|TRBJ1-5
TGTGCCAGCAGAATCTACAGGGTCCGGAATCAGCCCCAGCATTTT
CASRIYRVRNQPQHF
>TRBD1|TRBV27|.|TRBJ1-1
TGTGCCAGCAGGTGGGACAGGGGGAACACTGAAGCTTTCTTT
CASRWDRGNTEAFF
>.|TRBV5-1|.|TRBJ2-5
TGCGCCAGCAGCTTGGCCATCGAGGCCAGGGTAAAAGAGACCCAGTACTTC
CASSLAIEARVKETQYF
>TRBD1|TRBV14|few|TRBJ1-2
TGTGCCAGCAGCCAAGATAGGGCAGGGGGCGGCCCGTATGGCTACACCTTC
CASSQDRAGGGPYGYTF
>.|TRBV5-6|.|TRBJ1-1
TGTGCCAGCAGCTTTAGAGGTGTCGACACTGAAGCTTTCTTT
CASSFRGVDTEAFF
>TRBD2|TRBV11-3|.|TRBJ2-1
TGTGCCAGCAGCTTAGGTACTAGCGCTACCTACAATGAGCAGTTCTTC
CASSLGTSATYNEQFF
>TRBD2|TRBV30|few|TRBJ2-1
TGTGCCTGGAGCTTAGAAAGCGGGACTAGCGTCCCCCGTGAGCAGTTCTTC
CAWSLESGTSVPREQFF